The sequence of this T cell receptor beta chain was determined in a study of cytomegalovirus exposure and HLA in healthy donors. CDR1 and CDR2 (germline): SGHRS, YFSETQ. The CDR3 has 15 amino acids. V dropped 5 bases and J dropped 2; count of bases not matched to a gene: 5. The PCR ran on 60 Vbeta and 13 Jbeta primers. Using immunoSEQ multiplex PCR, the repertoire was profiled, and TCRdb retains in-frame clones only, with some absent. There are around 120,000 clones in the sample; over 70% occur only once, and 7.5% to 9% lies in the top ten. The TCR sequence derives from a female donor in good health and CMV-seropositive. The sample comprised PBMCs. The V gene is TRBV5-1, the J gene TRBJ1-3; 9 nucleotides line up with TRBD1. CDR3 in DNA: TGCGCCAGCAGGCGAGGGACAGGGACTGGAAACACCATATATTTT. This gives the protein CASRRGTGTGNTIYF.